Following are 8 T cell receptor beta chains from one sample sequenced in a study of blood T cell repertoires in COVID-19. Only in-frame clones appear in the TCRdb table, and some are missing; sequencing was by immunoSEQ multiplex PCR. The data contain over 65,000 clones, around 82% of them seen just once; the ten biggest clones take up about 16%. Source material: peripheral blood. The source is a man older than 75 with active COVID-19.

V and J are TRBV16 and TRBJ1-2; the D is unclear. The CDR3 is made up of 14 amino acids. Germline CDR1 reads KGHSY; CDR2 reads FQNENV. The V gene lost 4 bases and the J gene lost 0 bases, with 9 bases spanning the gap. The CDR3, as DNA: TGTGCCAGCAGCCCCCAATCAGCTAACTATGGCTACACCTTC. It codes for CASSPQSANYGYTF.

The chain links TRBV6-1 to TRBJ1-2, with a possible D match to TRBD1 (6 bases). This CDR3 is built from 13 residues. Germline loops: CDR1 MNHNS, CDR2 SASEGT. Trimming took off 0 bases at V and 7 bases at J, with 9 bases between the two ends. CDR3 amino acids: CASSEAQGFGYTF. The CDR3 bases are TGTGCCAGCAGTGAAGCGCAGGGGTTTGGCTACACCTTC.

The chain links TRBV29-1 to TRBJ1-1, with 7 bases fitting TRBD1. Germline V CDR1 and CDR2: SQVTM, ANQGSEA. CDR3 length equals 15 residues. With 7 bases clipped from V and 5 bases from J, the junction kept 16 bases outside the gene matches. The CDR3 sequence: CSAADQTGVGTEAFF. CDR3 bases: TGCAGCGCCGCAGACCAAACAGGGGTAGGGACTGAAGCTTTCTTT.

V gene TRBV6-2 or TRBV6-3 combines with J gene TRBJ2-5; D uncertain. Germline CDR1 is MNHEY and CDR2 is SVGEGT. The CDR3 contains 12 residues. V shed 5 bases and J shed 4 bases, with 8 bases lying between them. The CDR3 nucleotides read TGTGCCAGCAGTGATCCGGTAGAGACCCAGTACTTC. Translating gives CASSDPVETQYF.

The CDR3 loop reads CASSLIPLAALSTDTQYF. The CDR3 nucleotides read TGTGCCAGCAGTTTAATCCCGCTAGCGGCCCTTAGCACAGATACGCAGTATTTT. The chain uses TRBV28 and TRBJ2-3, with 7 bases matching TRBD2. The trim removed 2 bases at V and 0 bases at J, leaving 11 bases unmatched. Germline CDR1 MDHEN, CDR2 SYDVKM. This CDR3 has 18 amino acids.

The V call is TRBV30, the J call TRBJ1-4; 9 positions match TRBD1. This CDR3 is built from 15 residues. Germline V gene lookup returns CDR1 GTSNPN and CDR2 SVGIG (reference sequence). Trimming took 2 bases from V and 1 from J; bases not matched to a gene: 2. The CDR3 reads CAWSKDRGTNEKLFF. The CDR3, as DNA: TGTGCCTGGAGTAAGGACAGGGGAACTAATGAAAAACTGTTTTTT. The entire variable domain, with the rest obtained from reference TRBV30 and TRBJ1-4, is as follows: SQTIHQWPATLVQPVGSPLSLECTVEGTSNPNLYWYRQAAGRGLQLLFYSVGIGQISSEVPQNLSASRPQDRQFILSSKKLLLSDSGFYLCAWSKDRGTNEKLFFGSGTQLSVL.

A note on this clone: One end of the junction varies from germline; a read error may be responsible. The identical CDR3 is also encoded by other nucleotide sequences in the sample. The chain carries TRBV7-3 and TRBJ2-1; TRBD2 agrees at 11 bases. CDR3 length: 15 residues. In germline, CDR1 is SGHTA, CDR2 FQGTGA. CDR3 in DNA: TGCGCCAGCAGCTTAGCGGGGGGGCGGTTCGATGAGCAGTTCTTC. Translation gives CASSLAGGRFDEQFF.

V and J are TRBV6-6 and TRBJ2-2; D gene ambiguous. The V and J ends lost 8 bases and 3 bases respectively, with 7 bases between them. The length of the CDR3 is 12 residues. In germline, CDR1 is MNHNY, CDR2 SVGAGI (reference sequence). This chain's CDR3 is CASGEYTGELFF. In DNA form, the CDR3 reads TGTGCCAGCGGAGAGTACACCGGGGAGCTGTTTTTT.